This passage covers 29 T cell receptor beta chains from one sample sequenced in a study of T-cell reconstitution after alpha-beta-depleted transplantation in children. The authors prepared the TCRbeta library with unique molecular identifiers. TCRdb reprocessed the PCR reads with MiXCR, giving one entry per CDR3 protein. The repertoire holds around 250,000 distinct CDR3 sequences, with under 9.5% as singletons. The material sequenced was PBMCs, mostly from graft donor cells, taken 180 days after TCRalphabeta/CD19-depleted stem cell transplant. All receptors come from a male patient aged 5 to 17 who had a stem cell transplant for acute lymphoblastic leukemia, so the T cells may come from the graft donor.

This clonotype was recorded many times. The chain uses TRBV12-3 or TRBV12-4 and TRBJ2-3, with D possibly TRBD1 on 5 matching bases. The CDR3 has 14 residues. The V end lost 7 bases, the J end lost 1 base, and 12 bases lay between the germline ends. The CDR3 sequence is CASNLRAGTDTQYF. DNA for the CDR3: TGTGCCAGCAACCTCAGGGCGGGCACAGATACGCAGTATTTT.

This clonotype was counted ten times or more. The V and J genes are TRBV6-2 or TRBV6-3 and TRBJ2-5, with 7 bases matching TRBD2. The CDR3 spans 15 residues. Germline-derived CDR1 and CDR2 are MNHEY and SVGEGT. Germline trimming cut 6 bases from V and 5 bases from J; bases unmatched to any gene: 12. DNA of the CDR3: TGTGCCAGCAGAACCCCGCTAGCGGCGAGGGAGACCCAGTACTTC. Translated: CASRTPLAARETQYF.

This clonotype was observed many times. The chain combines TRBV20-1 with TRBJ2-5; weak D call: TRBD2 (6 bases). The V and J ends lost 3 bases and 2 bases respectively, with 16 bases between them. Germline V CDR1 and CDR2: DFQATT, SNEGSKA (reference sequence). The CDR3 is 15 amino acids. CDR3 residues: CSARGRYSPQETQYF. Written as DNA, the CDR3 is TGCAGTGCTAGGGGGAGGTACTCCCCACAAGAGACCCAGTACTTC.

This clonotype was seen many times. This sequence joins TRBV4-3 and TRBJ2-6; D not resolved. The CDR3 has 16 amino acids. Germline assignment: CDR1 LGHNA and CDR2 YSLEER. Trimming stripped 4 bases from V and 0 bases from J, with 10 bases between. The CDR3 sequence is CASSPDRHSGANVLTF. In DNA, the CDR3 is TGCGCCAGCAGCCCGGACCGGCACTCTGGGGCCAACGTCCTGACTTTC.

Of note for this clonotype: A much bigger clone sits one base away, suggesting this may be a read error. The chain links TRBV24-1 to TRBJ1-1; unclear D gene. The V gene's germline CDR1 is KGHDR and CDR2 SFDVKD. V was pared by 11 bases and J by 1 base, with 13 bases between. CDR3 size: 13 residues. The CDR3 DNA is TGTGCCATCCAGACACTAAGGAACACTGAAGCTTTCTTT. Translating gives CAIQTLRNTEAFF.

This clonotype was counted at least ten times. The chain has TRBV6-5 and TRBJ2-2, with D unresolved. Trimming left V 6 bases short and J 6 bases short, with 11 bases between. CDR3 length equals 13 residues. Germline-derived CDR1 and CDR2 are MNHEY and SVGAGI. The CDR3 is CASRDSWAGELFF. DNA of the CDR3: TGTGCCAGCAGAGACTCGTGGGCCGGGGAGCTGTTTTTT.

The table lists this clonotype with many counts. The gene calls are TRBV12-3 or TRBV12-4 and TRBJ1-1; possibly TRBD1 for D (6 bases). The CDR3 consists of 16 residues. V was trimmed by 2 bases and J by 10 bases, leaving 23 bases between them. CDR3 DNA: TGTGCCAGCAGTTTATATTGGGGTTGGGGGCGTGGAGGAGCTTTCTTT. This sequence encodes CASSLYWGWGRGGAFF.

This clonotype was counted at least ten times. This chain connects TRBV20-1 to TRBJ2-1; 8 bases are shared with TRBD2. With 3 bases clipped from V and 6 bases from J, the junction kept 10 bases outside the gene matches. Germline values: CDR1 DFQATT, CDR2 SNEGSKA (reference sequence). CDR3 length: 15 residues. CDR3 bases: TGCAGTGCTAGCCCACGAGCGGGGGACCCCAATGAGCAGTTCTTC. Its protein product is CSASPRAGDPNEQFF.

This clonotype was recorded at least ten times. This sequence joins TRBV27 and TRBJ2-1, with 7 positions matching TRBD2. The CDR3 sequence is 14 residues long. J was trimmed by 5 bases and V by 3 bases; bases with no gene match: 4. Germline lookup yields CDR1 MNHEY and CDR2 SMNVEV (reference sequence). For the CDR3, the DNA is TGTGCCAGCAGTTTTAATAGCGGGCACAATGAGCAGTTCTTC. Encoded protein: CASSFNSGHNEQFF.

This clonotype has a count of ten or more. The J gene is TRBJ1-5, the V gene TRBV15, with D maybe TRBD1 (6 bases). Trimming left V 1 base short and J 4 bases short, with 17 bases between. In germline, CDR1 is LNHNV, CDR2 YYDKDF (reference sequence). This CDR3 is built from 17 residues. CDR3 coding DNA: TGTGCCACCAGCAGAGTTGGGGGGCGAATACAAAATCAGCCCCAGCATTTT. Amino acid sequence: CATSRVGGRIQNQPQHF.

This clonotype was found many times. This chain links TRBV4-1 with TRBJ1-2; possibly TRBD1 for D (5 bases). This CDR3 has 15 amino acids. V lost 8 bases, J lost 8 bases, and 24 bases lay in between. Germline values: CDR1 MGHRA, CDR2 YSYEKL. The CDR3 DNA is TGCGCCAGCGTATCCTCGGCCAGGGAGCAGCAGGGCTACACCTTC. Protein product: CASVSSAREQQGYTF.

At least ten counts were recorded for this clonotype. The chain employs TRBV3-1 and TRBJ2-2; D may be TRBD2 (6 bases). The germline V gene encodes CDR1 LGHDT and CDR2 YNNKEL (reference sequence). V lost 3 bases and J lost 7, with 18 bases in between. This CDR3 region has 16 residues. The CDR3 reads CASSHRGRGTGGELFF. In DNA, the CDR3 is TGTGCCAGCAGCCACCGGGGCCGCGGGACCGGCGGGGAGCTGTTTTTT. Based on the CDR3 plus reference TRBV3-1 and TRBJ2-2, the full variable domain is DTAVSQTPKYLVTQMGNDKSIKCEQNLGHDTMYWYKQDSKKFLKIMFSYNNKELIINETVPNRFSPKSPDKAHLNLHINSLELGDSAVYFCASSHRGRGTGGELFFGEGSRLTVL.

This clonotype came up many times. The J gene is TRBJ2-2, the V gene TRBV5-1, with D maybe TRBD1 (6 bases). The V end lost 4 bases, the J end lost 0 bases, and 13 bases lay between the germline ends. CDR3 length: 16 residues. Germline CDR1 SGHRS, CDR2 YFSETQ. CDR3 loop: CASSRWQGTNTGELFF. CDR3 nucleotide sequence: TGCGCCAGCAGCAGATGGCAGGGGACGAACACCGGGGAGCTGTTTTTT.

The sample holds many counts of this clonotype. The chain uses TRBV6-1 and TRBJ1-6; D is uncertain. V was pared by 8 bases and J by 7 bases, with 12 bases between. CDR1 and CDR2 (germline): MNHNS, SASEGT. The CDR3 contains 13 residues. CDR3 nucleotides: TGTGCCAGCGGACCTGGACTCAATTCACCCCTCCACTTT. Residues: CASGPGLNSPLHF.

This clonotype was recorded many times. The chain carries TRBV9 and TRBJ2-3; TRBD2 might be the D (5 bases). The CDR3 extends over 12 amino acids. V lost 0 bases to trimming and J lost 11 bases, with 10 bases between them. Germline-derived CDR1 and CDR2 are SGDLS and YYNGEE. CDR3 sequence reads: CASSVESGRQYF. The CDR3, as DNA: TGTGCCAGCAGCGTAGAGAGCGGCCGGCAGTATTTT.

Remarks on this clonotype: Since a much larger clone is just one base distant, this may be a read error. The rearrangement joins TRBV20-1 to TRBJ2-1; 8 bases line up with TRBD2. This CDR3 has 18 residues. CDR1 and CDR2 from the germline V gene are DFQATT and SNEGSKA (reference sequence). J was trimmed by 3 bases and V by 3 bases; bases with no gene match: 16. The CDR3 reads CSARRDSVTSANYNEQFF. The CDR3 coding sequence is TGCAGTGCTAGGAGGGACTCCGTGACTAGCGCCAACTACAATGAGCAGTTCTTC.

In this sample, this clonotype turned up many times. V is TRBV5-5 and J is TRBJ2-7; no clear D gene. Trimming took off 0 bases at V and 2 bases at J, with 6 bases between the two ends. The CDR3 length is 13 residues. Germline-derived CDR1 and CDR2 are SGHKS and YYEKEE (reference sequence). The CDR3: CASSLADAYEQYF. In DNA form, the CDR3 reads TGTGCCAGCAGCTTGGCCGACGCCTACGAGCAGTACTTC.

This clonotype was recorded at least ten times. V is TRBV9 and J is TRBJ2-7, with unresolved D. V lost 0 bases to trimming and J lost 6 bases, with 10 bases between them. Germline V gene lookup returns CDR1 SGDLS and CDR2 YYNGEE. The CDR3 loop spans 13 amino acids. The CDR3 sequence is CASSVVGGVEQYF. The CDR3 nucleotides read TGTGCCAGCAGCGTAGTGGGCGGAGTCGAGCAGTACTTC.

This clonotype was seen repeatedly, ten times or more. The gene calls are TRBV7-2 and TRBJ2-5, with D perhaps matching TRBD2 (6 bases). CDR1 is SGHTA, CDR2 FQGNSA, per germline. The V gene lost 5 bases and the J gene lost 4 bases, with 11 bases spanning the gap. The CDR3 has 13 residues. The CDR3 reads CASSMTRLETQYF. The CDR3 DNA reads TGTGCCAGCAGCATGACTAGGCTAGAGACCCAGTACTTC.

This clonotype was detected ten times or more. V usage is TRBV4-3 and J usage is TRBJ2-1, with TRBD2 as a possible D gene (6 bases). Germline CDR1 LGHNA, CDR2 YSLEER. The germline V and J ends were trimmed by 0 bases and 9 bases, with 9 bases remaining between them. This CDR3 is built from 13 residues. The CDR3 region is CASSQDLASEQFF. For the CDR3, the DNA is TGCGCCAGCAGCCAAGATCTAGCGAGTGAGCAGTTCTTC.

Ten or more counts support this clonotype. The chain recombines TRBV28 with TRBJ2-5; 7 bases fit TRBD2. CDR1 and CDR2 (germline): MDHEN, SYDVKM. This CDR3 contains 14 residues. The V and J ends lost 8 bases and 5 bases, in that order; junction bases with no gene match: 11. For the CDR3, the DNA is TGTGCCAGCGGCCCCTCGACTAGCTGGGAGACCCAGTACTTC. Amino acid sequence: CASGPSTSWETQYF.

This clonotype was picked up a small number of times. A much larger clone sits a single nucleotide away, making a read error possible. The chain couples TRBV5-1 to TRBJ1-1; 9 positions match TRBD1. Trimming at V came to 4 bases and at J to 5 bases, leaving 12 bases not matched to a gene. The CDR3 spans 16 residues. Germline V gene sequence: CDR1 SGHRS, CDR2 YFSETQ. The CDR3 DNA is TGCGCCAGCAGCGCCTACCGGACAGGGGCCAGGACTGAAGCTTTCTTT. Translated: CASSAYRTGARTEAFF.

This clonotype showed up many times. This chain uses TRBV4-2 with TRBJ2-7, with D perhaps TRBD1 or TRBD2 (5 bases each). CDR3 length: 14 amino acids. The V and J ends lost 0 bases and 6 bases respectively, with 12 bases between them. CDR1 and CDR2 from the germline V gene are LGHNA and YNFKEQ. CDR3: CASSQDRGVGEQYF. The CDR3 bases are TGTGCCAGCAGCCAAGATCGAGGGGTGGGCGAGCAGTACTTC.

This clonotype occurred many times. V is TRBV7-6 and J is TRBJ2-7; the D is unclear. Germline assignment: CDR1 SGHVS and CDR2 FNYEAQ. The CDR3 has 14 amino acids. V gave up 5 bases and J gave up 2 bases, with 13 bases separating them. The CDR3 protein is CASSPKPLPYEQYF. As DNA, the CDR3 is TGTGCCAGCAGCCCAAAACCCTTGCCCTACGAGCAGTACTTC.

This clonotype was counted a few times. The chain combines TRBV12-3 or TRBV12-4 with TRBJ1-2, with no clear D. This CDR3 comprises 16 residues. V was shortened by 4 bases and J by 3 bases, with 18 bases between the two germline ends. The CDR3 nucleotides are TGTGCCAGCAGTTCGGAGAACTACGAATCGTACTATGGCTACACCTTC. This gives the protein CASSSENYESYYGYTF.

This clonotype was picked up many times. The rearrangement joins TRBV7-9 to TRBJ1-6; D not resolved. V shed 1 base and J shed 14 bases, with 9 bases lying between them. CDR3 size: 12 residues. CDR1 and CDR2 from the germline V gene are SEHNR and FQNEAQ (reference sequence). CDR3 DNA: TGTGCCAGCAGCTTAGAGGTCTCGACCCTCCACTTT. This translates into CASSLEVSTLHF.

This clonotype showed up many times. V and J are TRBV5-1 and TRBJ2-7; the D gene is possibly TRBD1 (6 bases). CDR3 size: 15 residues. Looked up from germline, CDR1 is SGHRS and CDR2 is YFSETQ. V was clipped by 0 bases and J by 3 bases, with 13 bases between them. The CDR3 sequence: CASSLAGGQGYEQYF. Here the CDR3 DNA reads TGCGCCAGCAGCTTGGCTGGGGGCCAGGGCTACGAGCAGTACTTC. The whole variable domain, remainder taken from reference TRBV5-1 and TRBJ2-7, is KAGVTQTPRYLIKTRGQQVTLSCSPISGHRSVSWYQQTPGQGLQFLFEYFSETQRNKGNFPGRFSGRQFSNSRSEMNVSTLELGDSALYLCASSLAGGQGYEQYFGPGTRLTVT.

This clonotype was detected many times. The rearrangement links TRBV20-1 to TRBJ1-1, with 9 bases aligning to TRBD1. The V segment lost 5 bases and the J segment 1 base; nucleotides outside the gene matches: 2. The CDR3 contains 13 residues. Looked up from germline, CDR1 is DFQATT and CDR2 is SNEGSKA (reference sequence). This CDR3 reads CSAGGQGNTEAFF. In nucleotides, the CDR3 is TGCAGTGCTGGGGGACAGGGGAACACTGAAGCTTTCTTT.

This clonotype was picked up many times. V is TRBV10-3 and J is TRBJ1-1, with 10 bases matching TRBD1. Germline V gene data show CDR1 as ENHRY and CDR2 as SYGVKD. This CDR3 is built from 14 residues. The ends lost 8 bases at V and 6 bases at J; junction bases unmatched: 9. CDR3 DNA: TGTGCCATCGTCCCACAAGACAGGGGGCCTGAAGCTTTCTTT. Amino acids: CAIVPQDRGPEAFF.